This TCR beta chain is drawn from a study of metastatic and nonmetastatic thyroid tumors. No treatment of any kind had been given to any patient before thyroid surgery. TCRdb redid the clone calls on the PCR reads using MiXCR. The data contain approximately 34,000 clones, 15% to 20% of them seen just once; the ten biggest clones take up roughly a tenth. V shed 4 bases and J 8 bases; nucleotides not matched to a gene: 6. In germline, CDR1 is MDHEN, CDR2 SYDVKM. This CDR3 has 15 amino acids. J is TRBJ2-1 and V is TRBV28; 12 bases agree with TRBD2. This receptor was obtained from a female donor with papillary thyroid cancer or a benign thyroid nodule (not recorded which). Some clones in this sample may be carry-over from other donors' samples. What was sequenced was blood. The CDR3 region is CASSSRTSGTDEQFF. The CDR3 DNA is TGTGCCAGCAGTTCACGGACTAGCGGGACCGATGAGCAGTTCTTC.